Below, one TCR beta chain is given with its context. Amplification used 60 Vbeta primers and 13 Jbeta primers. TCRdb's copy holds only in-frame clones and misses some; the assay was immunoSEQ multiplex PCR. The sample includes 40,000 or so clones, about 66% of them seen just once. The data were taken from a study of cytomegalovirus exposure and HLA in healthy donors. Deletions cut 4 bases from V and 4 bases from J, with 5 bases between. The germline CDR1 and CDR2 sequences are SNHLY and FYNNEI. The CDR3 sequence is 11 residues long. Specimen: PBMCs. V gene TRBV2 combines with J gene TRBJ2-7; the D gene is possibly TRBD1 (5 bases). The source is a middle-aged man in good health and CMV-seropositive. The CDR3 is CASSAGYEQYF. The CDR3 nucleotides read TGTGCCAGCAGTGCAGGGTACGAGCAGTACTTC. Looking up the rest from reference TRBV2 and TRBJ2-7 gives the full variable domain: EPEVTQTPSHQVTQMGQEVILRCVPISNHLYFYWYRQILGQKVEFLVSFYNNEISEKSEIFDDQFSVERPDGSNFTLKIRSTKLEDSAMYFCASSAGYEQYFGPGTRLTVT.